The 25 T cell receptor beta chains presented below share a single source sample, sequenced in a study of T cells after yellow fever vaccination. TCRdb re-called the 5' RACE reads through MiXCR, storing one row per CDR3 protein. The sample contains approximately 450,000 distinct CDR3 sequences, around 20% of which appear only once. This sample comprised PBMCs, obtained before the yellow fever booster vaccination. The source of these receptors is a man between 18 and 29 years old who received the YFV17D yellow fever vaccine.

This clonotype was seen a handful of times. The V call is TRBV20-1, the J call TRBJ1-1; D might be TRBD1 (6 bases). In germline, CDR1 is DFQATT, CDR2 SNEGSKA (reference sequence). Trimming cost V 3 bases and J 1 base, with 18 bases left between them. CDR3 length: 16 amino acids. The CDR3 loop reads CSARRVPGHPNTEAFF. The CDR3, as DNA: TGCAGTGCTAGGAGGGTTCCGGGACACCCGAACACTGAAGCTTTCTTT.

This clonotype has just a few counts. The V and J genes are TRBV6-5 and TRBJ2-1; D is possibly TRBD1 (6 bases). The CDR3 has 14 amino acids. Trimming shortened V by 10 bases and J by 15 bases, and 28 bases separated the two germline ends. The V gene's germline CDR1 is MNHEY and CDR2 SVGAGI. The CDR3: CATKEHRQAALRFF. The CDR3, as DNA: TGTGCCACCAAAGAACACCGACAGGCGGCCCTACGGTTCTTC.

This clonotype appeared a few times. This rearrangement joins TRBV5-4 to TRBJ1-1; tentative D call: TRBD1 (6 bases). This CDR3 comprises 15 residues. Trimming removed 4 bases from V and 2 bases from J, with 15 bases in between. CDR1 and CDR2 (germline): SGHNT, YYREEE (reference sequence). The CDR3 reads CASSPYRAVNTEAFF. CDR3 nucleotides: TGTGCCAGCAGCCCCTACAGGGCGGTAAACACTGAAGCTTTCTTT.

This clonotype came up a few times. V is TRBV11-2 and J is TRBJ1-1; D uncertain. The CDR3 spans 13 residues. The V gene lost 0 bases and the J gene lost 7 bases, with 9 bases spanning the gap. In germline, CDR1 is SGHAT, CDR2 FQNNGV. The CDR3 DNA is TGTGCCAGCAGCTTAGAATTTGCAGGTGAAGCTTTCTTT. This codes for CASSLEFAGEAFF.

This clonotype was detected ten times or more. The rearrangement links TRBV20-1 to TRBJ1-1; D is undetermined. Trimming left V 3 bases short and J 1 base short, with 12 bases between. Germline V lookup: CDR1 DFQATT, CDR2 SNEGSKA (reference sequence). The CDR3 spans 14 residues. For the CDR3, the DNA is TGCAGTGCTAGCTCCTCGGGCCGGAACACTGAAGCTTTCTTT. Protein: CSASSSGRNTEAFF.

The table lists this clonotype with a few counts. The chain combines TRBV7-2 with TRBJ2-5; tentative D call: TRBD2 (6 bases). Germline V gene data show CDR1 as SGHTA and CDR2 as FQGNSA. V was shortened by 6 bases and J by 0 bases, with 14 bases between the two germline ends. The length of the CDR3 is 15 residues. The CDR3 nucleotides are TGTGCCAGCAGTCGAAGGCGGGGCGACCAAGAGACCCAGTACTTC. Translation gives CASSRRRGDQETQYF.

The gene calls are TRBV4-3 and TRBJ2-1, with 8 bases that match TRBD2. From germline, CDR1 is LGHNA and CDR2 YSLEER. V lost 1 base, J lost 4 bases, and 9 bases stayed unmatched. The CDR3 consists of 17 residues. DNA for the CDR3: TGCGCCAGCAGCCAAGGCCCTTCGGCGGGGGGTTACAATGAGCAGTTCTTC. It is translated as CASSQGPSAGGYNEQFF.

At least ten counts were recorded for this clonotype. The V call is TRBV4-3, the J call TRBJ2-1, with 9 bases identical to TRBD2. CDR1 and CDR2 from the germline V gene are LGHNA and YSLEER. CDR3 length equals 15 residues. The V segment lost 1 base and the J segment 8 bases; nucleotides outside the gene matches: 6. The CDR3 nucleotides read TGCGCCAGCAGCCAAGGCTCAGCGGGGGGTTATGAGCAGTTCTTC. It translates to CASSQGSAGGYEQFF.

This clonotype was detected only a few times. The V gene is TRBV7-9, the J gene TRBJ1-1, with 8 nucleotides matching TRBD1. Unmatched junction bases numbered 9, after V lost 6 bases and J lost 0 bases. This CDR3 region has 16 residues. Germline values: CDR1 SEHNR, CDR2 FQNEAQ (reference sequence). The CDR3 region is CASSPQGVPMNTEAFF. The CDR3 bases are TGTGCCAGCAGTCCACAGGGGGTCCCCATGAACACTGAAGCTTTCTTT.

This clonotype has a count of ten or more. The rearrangement links TRBV10-3 to TRBJ1-1, with unresolved D. Trimming cost V 8 bases and J 6 bases, with 13 bases left between them. The CDR3 extends over 12 amino acids. CDR1 and CDR2 from the germline V gene are ENHRY and SYGVKD. The CDR3 spells CAIQTDGSEAFF. The CDR3 coding sequence is TGTGCCATCCAGACGGATGGGTCTGAAGCTTTCTTT.

This clonotype was observed a few times. This chain connects TRBV4-2 to TRBJ2-3, with 7 positions matching TRBD2. V was clipped by 1 base and J by 0 bases; unmatched bases: 10. Germline V gene sequence: CDR1 LGHNA, CDR2 YNFKEQ. This CDR3 has 18 amino acids. In nucleotides, the CDR3 is TGTGCCAGCAGCCAAGGAGTCTGGGGGGGTCCTAGCACAGATACGCAGTATTTT. Protein product: CASSQGVWGGPSTDTQYF.

V is TRBV5-1 and J is TRBJ1-1, with 8 bases that match TRBD1. The CDR3 extends over 15 amino acids. The junction had 6 bases not matched to a gene; V was cut back by 4 bases and J by 1 base. The germline gives CDR1 SGHRS, CDR2 YFSETQ. The CDR3 nucleotides read TGCGCCAGCAGCGTGACAGGGGAGGGGAACACTGAAGCTTTCTTT. Amino acid sequence: CASSVTGEGNTEAFF. Combining the CDR3 with reference TRBV5-1 and TRBJ1-1 gives the whole variable domain KAGVTQTPRYLIKTRGQQVTLSCSPISGHRSVSWYQQTPGQGLQFLFEYFSETQRNKGNFPGRFSGRQFSNSRSEMNVSTLELGDSALYLCASSVTGEGNTEAFFGQGTRLTVV.

Only a few counts were recorded for this clonotype. This chain links TRBV6-5 with TRBJ2-7, with D perhaps being TRBD1 or TRBD2 (5 bases each). The CDR3 sequence is 17 residues long. CDR1 and CDR2 (germline): MNHEY, SVGAGI. V shed 0 bases and J shed 0 bases, with 15 bases lying between them. In nucleotides, the CDR3 is TGTGCCAGCAGTTACTCGGGGGTGGACCCGAGCTCCTACGAGCAGTACTTC. Protein product: CASSYSGVDPSSYEQYF.

The V call is TRBV6-5, the J call TRBJ2-5, with 8 nucleotides matching TRBD1. J lost 5 bases, V lost 0 bases, and 5 bases had no gene match. The CDR3 has 15 amino acids. Germline V lookup: CDR1 MNHEY, CDR2 SVGAGI. CDR3 region: CASSYSHRGRETQYF. The CDR3 nucleotides read TGTGCCAGCAGTTACTCTCACAGGGGGAGGGAGACCCAGTACTTC.

A few counts support this clonotype. The rearrangement links TRBV3-1 to TRBJ2-5; D call uncertain. The CDR3 totals 15 residues. The V and J ends lost 6 bases and 5 bases respectively, with 19 bases between them. Germline V lookup: CDR1 LGHDT, CDR2 YNNKEL (reference sequence). The CDR3 bases are TGTGCCAGCAGTCGCCGGGCTTATCAAGCCGAGACCCAGTACTTC. Translating it yields CASSRRAYQAETQYF.

CDR3 amino acids: CATSDNYEQYV. CDR3 DNA sequence: TGTGCCACCTCGGACAATTACGAGCAGTACGTC. The gene calls are TRBV6-2 or TRBV6-3 and TRBJ2-7; perhaps TRBD1 as D (5 bases). The length of the CDR3 is 11 residues. Germline V gene lookup returns CDR1 MNHEY and CDR2 SVGEGT. Trimming shortened V by 10 bases and J by 4 bases, and 11 bases separated the two germline ends.

This clonotype was seen more than once but under ten times. The V and J genes are TRBV7-2 and TRBJ1-2, with 7 bases aligning to TRBD1. This CDR3 has 16 amino acids. Germline V gives CDR1 SGHTA, CDR2 FQGNSA. V trimming: 5 bases; J trimming: 6 bases; junction bases outside the gene matches: 15. CDR3 sequence reads: CASSKIRQGWDDGYTF. CDR3 nucleotide sequence: TGTGCCAGCAGCAAAATCAGACAGGGCTGGGACGATGGCTACACCTTC.

This clonotype was observed a handful of times. This chain joins TRBV5-1 and TRBJ1-1; 7 bases fit TRBD1. This CDR3 region has 16 residues. The ends lost 5 bases at V and 1 base at J; junction bases unmatched: 11. Germline values: CDR1 SGHRS, CDR2 YFSETQ. This CDR3 reads CASSWGGGRENTEAFF. The DNA for the CDR3 is TGCGCCAGCAGTTGGGGAGGGGGCCGAGAGAACACTGAAGCTTTCTTT.

V gene TRBV12-3 or TRBV12-4 combines with J gene TRBJ2-1; the match to TRBD1 covers 9 bases. The V and J ends lost 5 bases and 3 bases, in that order; junction bases with no gene match: 8. This CDR3 region has 16 residues. CDR3 DNA: TGTGCCAGCAGTCCCACAGGGGGCGGGTTCTACAATGAGCAGTTCTTC. It encodes CASSPTGGGFYNEQFF.

This clonotype was recorded many times. The chain recombines TRBV7-2 with TRBJ1-2; 7 bases match TRBD1. The junction had 10 bases not matched to a gene; V was cut back by 7 bases and J by 2 bases. The CDR3 is made up of 15 amino acids. Per germline, CDR1 SGHTA and CDR2 FQGNSA. The CDR3 DNA is TGTGCCAGCACCAACACCCTACAGGGGAACTATGGCTACACCTTC. Amino acids: CASTNTLQGNYGYTF. The full variable domain, completed using reference TRBV7-2 and TRBJ1-2, is GAGVSQSPSNKVTEKGKDVELRCDPISGHTALYWYRQSLGQGLEFLIYFQGNSAPDKSGLPSDRFSAERTGGSVSTLTIQRTQQEDSAVYLCASTNTLQGNYGYTFGSGTRLTVV.

The chain employs TRBV29-1 and TRBJ2-5, with D hard to call. Trimming removed 3 bases from V and 7 bases from J, with 12 bases in between. Germline V CDR1 and CDR2: SQVTM, ANQGSEA. This CDR3 has 12 amino acids. The CDR3 nucleotides read TGCAGCGTTGAGACACCGGACGGGACCCAGTACTTC. It encodes CSVETPDGTQYF.

The genes are TRBV11-2 and TRBJ2-3; possibly TRBD1 for D (6 bases). V dropped 4 bases and J dropped 2 bases, with 10 bases sitting between them. In germline, CDR1 is SGHAT, CDR2 FQNNGV. The CDR3 is made up of 14 amino acids. The CDR3 protein is CASSWGPSTDTQYF. As DNA, the CDR3 is TGTGCCAGCAGCTGGGGGCCTTCCACAGATACGCAGTATTTT.

This clonotype was observed a handful of times. The chain has TRBV11-2 and TRBJ2-3; 13 nucleotides align to TRBD2. Germline loops: CDR1 SGHAT, CDR2 FQNNGV. Trimming cost V 5 bases and J 4 bases; bases outside gene matches: 6. There are 16 residues in the CDR3. Here the CDR3 DNA reads TGTGCCAGCAGCAGTGGACTAGCGGGGGTCCCAGATACGCAGTATTTT. It encodes CASSSGLAGVPDTQYF.

This chain uses TRBV11-2 with TRBJ1-3; tentatively, D is TRBD1 (5 bases). This CDR3 has 14 amino acids. Germline V lookup: CDR1 SGHAT, CDR2 FQNNGV. Trimming took off 2 bases at V and 6 bases at J, with 11 bases between the two ends. DNA for the CDR3: TGTGCCAGCAGCTTAATTGGGGCCGTAAACACCATATATTTT. Translating it yields CASSLIGAVNTIYF.

The V gene is TRBV7-9, the J gene TRBJ1-2, with D perhaps matching TRBD1 (5 bases). The CDR3 loop spans 14 amino acids. Trimming left V 5 bases short and J 0 bases short, with 10 bases between. Germline CDR1 and CDR2: SEHNR and FQNEAQ (reference sequence). CDR3 amino acids: CASSNRQTNYGYTF. The CDR3 DNA reads as TGTGCCAGCAGCAACAGGCAGACTAACTATGGCTACACCTTC.